This T cell receptor (beta chain) was recovered during a study of cytotoxic CD8 clonotypes in ibrutinib-treated CLL. Germline loops: CDR1 SGHRS, CDR2 YFSETQ. The CDR3 is 13 residues long. V lost 0 bases and J lost 1, with 3 bases in between. With respect to this clone: Other DNA variants within this sample encode the same CDR3.

Clones were sequenced by immunoSEQ multiplex PCR, and TCRdb holds only the in-frame ones, with some missing. The sample has approximately 340,000 clones; 67% are singletons. The sequenced sample was PBMCs, obtained after 36 months of ibrutinib treatment. The chain has TRBV5-1 and TRBJ2-3; D unclear. The sequence derives from a human donor with chronic lymphocytic leukemia. As DNA, the CDR3 is TGCGCCAGCAGCTTGGGGGGCACAGATACGCAGTATTTT. Translated, it gives CASSLGGTDTQYF. Drawing the rest from reference TRBV5-1 and TRBJ2-3, the complete variable domain is KAGVTQTPRYLIKTRGQQVTLSCSPISGHRSVSWYQQTPGQGLQFLFEYFSETQRNKGNFPGRFSGRQFSNSRSEMNVSTLELGDSALYLCASSLGGTDTQYFGPGTRLTVL.